Ten or more counts support the clone carrying this TCR beta chain. Antigen: not known. Both iRepertoire HTBI primers and Arm-PCR of CDR3 regions were used to build the TCR beta libraries. TCRdb redid the calling of the multiplex PCR reads with MiXCR, one entry per CDR3 protein. The sample contains around 400,000 distinct CDR3 sequences, around 16% of which appear only once. The data derive from a study of regulatory T cells in long-lasting Graves disease. Looking at the study overall: Antithyroid drugs had been taken under 3 months by newly diagnosed Graves' patients.

As for time point: newly diagnosed GD, antithyroid drugs for less than 3 months. Generation of the TCR library employed RNA extracted from PBMCs. By American Thyroid Association guidelines, Graves' disease was diagnosed in the cohort. Trimming removed 6 bases at V and 9 bases at J, with 24 bases between. The CDR3 is 16 amino acids. The germline V gene has CDR1 SGHDN and CDR2 FVKESK. General study points: Persistent disease favored TRBV28, TRBJ1-2 and TRBJ2-5. Those with persistent disease had in common more public clonotypes (about 3,000) than new patients (around 910).

The source of this sequence is a female donor with Graves disease. The source was peripheral blood mononuclear cells (PBMCs), collected at new diagnosis, from a patient treated with antithyroid drugs. This sequence joins TRBV14 and TRBJ2-1, with a tentative D call TRBD2 (6 bases). The CDR3, as DNA: TGTGCCAGCAGTCCCAGGAGGGTAGGGAATCCCAGTGAGCAGTTCTTC. Its translation: CASSPRRVGNPSEQFF.